This T cell receptor (beta chain) was sequenced during a study of CD8 T cells in Susac syndrome. In the case of this clonotype: The antigen remains unidentified.

Regarding the study as a whole: The study recognized that the number of individuals in its TCR sequencing and HLA analysis was relatively small.

The authors reverse transcribed roughly 0.5 to 1 ug RNA with random hexamers. TCRdb reprocessed the immunoSEQ multiplex PCR reads with MiXCR, giving one entry per CDR3 protein. The sample yields 150,000 or so distinct CDR3 sequences, approximately 94% seen once. The V gene lost 4 bases and the J gene lost 1 base, with 10 bases spanning the gap. Germline V gene sequence: CDR1 MNHNS, CDR2 SASEGT. This CDR3 has 14 residues. Sequencing targeted TCR beta in T cells from blood (CD8+ and CD4+). Relapsing-remitting disease, either stable or active, was present in the treatment-naive patients who were the multiple sclerosis controls. The CD8+ and CD4+ T cells were negatively isolated, with the TEMRA cells enriched by FACS.

The clonotype was recovered from a human donor with multiple sclerosis. Material for sequencing was CD4+ T cells from PBMCs. The genes are TRBV6-1 and TRBJ1-1; D gene unclear. The CDR3 DNA reads TGTGCCAGCAGTGTTGGCGCACAGAACACTGAAGCTTTCTTT. This encodes CASSVGAQNTEAFF.